The clone carrying this T cell receptor (beta chain) was recorded once. The CDR3 extends over 15 amino acids. V was cut by 0 bases and J by 8 bases, with 12 bases left in between. Germline V gene lookup returns CDR1 SGHRS and CDR2 YFSETQ. This entry belongs to a study of blood T cell repertoires in COVID-19. Study at large: Material from acute and convalescent COVID-19 was sourced from the United States, Italy and Spain.

The protocol was immunoSEQ multiplex PCR, while the TCRdb copy is restricted to in-frame clones and leaves out a portion. The sample consists of 300,000 to 450,000 clones, more than 75% of them appearing once. Donors of Cohort 3 who recovered were those that had two negative PCRs, clearance, or symptom resolution. The TCR comes from a woman younger than 35 who had recovered from COVID-19. The sequenced material came from PBMCs or T cells enriched from blood (not recorded which). This chain uses TRBV5-1 with TRBJ1-6, with D uncertain. The chain's CDR3 is CASSLDLSRDSPLHF. The CDR3 nucleotides are TGCGCCAGCAGCTTGGACTTGTCGAGAGATTCACCCCTCCACTTT.